The next 23 T cell receptor beta chains were all read from a single sample in a study of cytomegalovirus exposure and HLA in healthy donors. With 60 Vbeta and 13 Jbeta primers, the PCR was carried out. Data came from immunoSEQ multiplex PCR; TCRdb stores just in-frame clones and leaves some out. The profile shows fewer than 250,000 clones, around 82% of them singletons. The sample consisted of PBMCs. All receptors derive from a man aged 35 to 55 in good health and CMV-seropositive.

The rearrangement uses TRBV5-6 and TRBJ1-1, with D possibly matching TRBD1 (5 bases). Trimming removed 4 bases from V and 7 bases from J, with 14 bases in between. The CDR3 length is 13 residues. CDR1 and CDR2 (germline): SGHDT, YYEEEE. The chain's CDR3 is CASSPTGTNEAFF. For the CDR3, the DNA is TGTGCCAGCAGCCCCACCGGGACTAATGAAGCTTTCTTT.

The chain carries TRBV19 and TRBJ1-3; D gene unclear. V was pared by 6 bases and J by 0 bases, with 6 bases between. The germline V gene has CDR1 LNHDA and CDR2 SQIVND (reference sequence). The CDR3 is made up of 13 amino acids. Written as DNA, the CDR3 is TGTGCCAGTAGATTGCGCTCTGGAAACACCATATATTTT. It yields the protein CASRLRSGNTIYF.

This rearrangement joins TRBV2 to TRBJ1-2, with D perhaps matching TRBD1 (6 bases). V gave up 6 bases and J gave up 8 bases, with 16 bases separating them. The germline gives CDR1 SNHLY, CDR2 FYNNEI. This CDR3 comprises 13 residues. CDR3: CASSLEGGPGYTF. The CDR3, as DNA: TGTGCCAGCAGCCTGGAGGGGGGGCCCGGCTACACCTTC.

The chain recombines TRBV7-3 with TRBJ2-2; TRBD2 matches 13 bases. Trimming removed 4 bases from V and 7 bases from J; junction bases left unmatched: 6. CDR1 is SGHTA and CDR2 is FQGTGA in the germline V gene. The CDR3 consists of 16 residues. DNA for the CDR3: TGTGCCAGCAGCTCCGGACTAGCGGGAGCGTACGGGGAGCTGTTTTTT. Protein: CASSSGLAGAYGELFF.

The V call is TRBV27, the J call TRBJ2-7, with 8 positions matching TRBD1. Germline CDR1 and CDR2: MNHEY and SMNVEV (reference sequence). Trimming cost V 2 bases and J 3 bases; bases outside gene matches: 6. The CDR3 spans 15 residues. The CDR3 DNA is TGTGCCAGCAGTTTAAGCAGGACAGGGCACTACGAGCAGTACTTC. Its protein is CASSLSRTGHYEQYF.

In nucleotides, the CDR3 is TGTGCCAGCAGCCAAGATCCATTTCTTCGGGAGGGCCTGAACGAGCAGTACTTC. Translation: CASSQDPFLREGLNEQYF. The gene calls are TRBV4-2 and TRBJ2-7; 8 bases agree with TRBD2. Trimming took 0 bases from V and 5 from J; bases not matched to a gene: 15. CDR3 size: 18 residues. From germline, CDR1 is LGHNA and CDR2 YNFKEQ.

This chain uses TRBV18 with TRBJ1-2; D is uncertain. CDR1 is KGHSH and CDR2 is LQKENI in the germline V gene. The CDR3 spans 13 residues. Trimming cost V 2 bases and J 0 bases, with 4 bases left between them. The CDR3 region has the DNA TGTGCCAGCTCACCAACAGCTAACTATGGCTACACCTTC. As protein: CASSPTANYGYTF. Full variable domain (missing parts from reference TRBV18 and TRBJ1-2): NAGVMQNPRHLVRRRGQEARLRCSPMKGHSHVYWYRQLPEEGLKFMVYLQKENIIDESGMPKERFSAEFPKEGPSILRIQQVVRGDSAAYFCASSPTANYGYTFGSGTRLTVV.

CDR3 sequence reads: CASSALAGRYEGANVLTF. In nucleotides, the CDR3 is TGTGCCAGCAGCGCCTTAGCGGGTCGGTATGAGGGGGCCAACGTCCTGACTTTC. This chain uses TRBV9 with TRBJ2-6; 7 bases line up with TRBD2. The CDR3 has 18 residues. Per germline, CDR1 SGDLS and CDR2 YYNGEE. V shed 3 bases and J 4 bases; nucleotides not matched to a gene: 13. The entire variable domain, with the rest obtained from reference TRBV9 and TRBJ2-6, is as follows: DSGVTQTPKHLITATGQRVTLRCSPRSGDLSVYWYQQSLDQGLQFLIQYYNGEERAKGNILERFSAQQFPDLHSELNLSSLELGDSALYFCASSALAGRYEGANVLTFGAGSRLTVL.

The chain links TRBV29-1 to TRBJ1-5; TRBD1 agrees at 12 bases. With V trimmed by 6 bases and J by 7 bases, 4 bases remained unmatched. The germline V gene has CDR1 SQVTM and CDR2 ANQGSEA. There are 13 residues in the CDR3. Here the CDR3 DNA reads TGCAGCGTCTCCGGGACAGGGGGCCAGCCCCAGCATTTT. It yields the protein CSVSGTGGQPQHF.

In its sample, this clone was seen a few times. The chain combines TRBV2 with TRBJ2-7; D not resolved. The germline V gene encodes CDR1 SNHLY and CDR2 FYNNEI. CDR3 size: 11 residues. Trimming shortened V by 6 bases and J by 4 bases, and 7 bases separated the two germline ends. CDR3 bases: TGTGCCAGCAGCTCCAGATACGAGCAGTACTTC. This encodes CASSSRYEQYF.

The chain uses TRBV25-1 and TRBJ2-7; no reliable D call. The CDR3 loop spans 11 amino acids. Germline CDR1 reads MGHDK; CDR2 reads SYGVNS. Trimming shortened V by 6 bases and J by 2 bases, and 5 bases separated the two germline ends. The CDR3 DNA reads as TGTGCCAGCAGAGCCGCCTACGAGCAGTACTTC. Translating gives CASRAAYEQYF.

The chain couples TRBV7-2 to TRBJ2-7; TRBD1 matches at 7 bases. Germline trimming cut 5 bases from V and 5 bases from J; bases unmatched to any gene: 6. The germline V gene encodes CDR1 SGHTA and CDR2 FQGNSA. The CDR3 extends over 13 amino acids. The CDR3 DNA sequence: TGTGCCAGCAGCCCGAAACAGGGGCACGAGCAGTACTTC. Its translation: CASSPKQGHEQYF.

This clone has a handful of counts. The chain has TRBV18 and TRBJ2-7, with a tentative D call TRBD2 (5 bases). Germline CDR1 reads KGHSH; CDR2 reads LQKENI. The CDR3 is 16 residues long. The V and J ends lost 2 bases and 0 bases respectively, with 14 bases between them. The CDR3 DNA reads TGTGCCAGCTCACCAGATCGGGGTGGAAGCTCCTACGAGCAGTACTTC. This encodes CASSPDRGGSSYEQYF.

The rearrangement uses TRBV29-1 and TRBJ2-7; TRBD1 agrees at 8 bases. The length of the CDR3 is 12 residues. Germline loops: CDR1 SQVTM, CDR2 ANQGSEA. CDR3 amino acids: CGADGQGYEQYF. The CDR3 DNA reads TGCGGTGCAGACGGACAGGGCTACGAGCAGTACTTC.

This clone was detected only once. The CDR3 is CASRTAGAPSYNEQFF. The CDR3 DNA sequence: TGTGCCAGCAGGACGGCGGGGGCACCCTCCTACAATGAGCAGTTCTTC. V is TRBV28 and J is TRBJ2-1, with D perhaps matching TRBD2 (7 bases). The CDR3 runs to 16 residues. From germline, CDR1 is MDHEN and CDR2 SYDVKM. V gave up 6 bases and J gave up 0 bases, with 15 bases separating them.

The table lists this clone with a count of one. The germline gene is not matched at one end of the junction; a read error may be the cause. Other nucleotide sequences in the sample specify the same CDR3. The V and J genes are TRBV27 and TRBJ2-7, with D unclear. The CDR3 sequence is 15 residues long. Per the germline V gene, CDR1 is MNHEY and CDR2 is SMNVEV (reference sequence). The CDR3 spells CASSLSAKAIHEQYF. The CDR3 DNA sequence: TGCGCCAGCAGTTTATCCGCAAAAGCAATCCACGAGCAGTACTTC.

The chain employs TRBV29-1 and TRBJ1-1; 12 nucleotides align to TRBD1. V shed 4 bases, J shed 3 bases, and the junction held 9 bases outside the gene matches. Germline CDR1 reads SQVTM; CDR2 reads ANQGSEA. The CDR3 is 16 amino acids. CDR3 nucleotides: TGCAGCGTTGTTGCCGGGACAGGGGGCAGCGACACTGAAGCTTTCTTT. The encoded protein is CSVVAGTGGSDTEAFF.

The chain couples TRBV6-5 to TRBJ1-5, with a possible D match to TRBD1 (6 bases). Trimming stripped 4 bases from V and 5 bases from J, with 12 bases between. Germline V gene lookup returns CDR1 MNHEY and CDR2 SVGAGI. The CDR3 covers 14 residues. The CDR3 here is CASSFTGNDQPQHF. In DNA, the CDR3 is TGTGCCAGCAGTTTTACAGGGAATGATCAGCCCCAGCATTTT.

The chain couples TRBV5-6 to TRBJ1-6; 8 bases map to TRBD1. After removal of 2 bases from V and 12 bases from J, the junction contained 7 bases not matched to a gene. This CDR3 spans 14 amino acids. Looked up from germline, CDR1 is SGHDT and CDR2 is YYEEEE. CDR3 in DNA: TGTGCCAGCAGCTTCGGGACAGGAGTTAGACCCCTCCACTTT. This codes for CASSFGTGVRPLHF.

The rearrangement joins TRBV7-3 to TRBJ2-2; D perhaps matches TRBD2 (6 bases). Per the germline V gene, CDR1 is SGHTA and CDR2 is FQGTGA. The CDR3 is 14 amino acids. V shed 5 bases and J shed 7 bases, with 14 bases lying between them. CDR3 DNA: TGTGCCAGCAGCCCCGGAGGGATCGTCGGGGAGCTGTTTTTT. Translating gives CASSPGGIVGELFF.

The chain couples TRBV2 to TRBJ2-2; 7 bases line up with TRBD1. Trimming removed 4 bases from V and 6 bases from J; junction bases left unmatched: 8. Germline V gene data show CDR1 as SNHLY and CDR2 as FYNNEI. CDR3 length: 15 residues. The CDR3 here is CASSVSQGYPGELFF. The CDR3 nucleotides read TGTGCCAGCAGTGTATCACAGGGGTACCCCGGGGAGCTGTTTTTT.

This clone has just one count. V gene TRBV19 combines with J gene TRBJ1-4; D unresolved. Trimming cost V 5 bases and J 4 bases, with 8 bases left between them. CDR1 LNHDA and CDR2 SQIVND come from the germline V gene (reference sequence). This CDR3 has 13 residues. Written as DNA, the CDR3 is TGTGCCAGTAGTCGGACTAATAATGAAAAACTGTTTTTT. It yields the protein CASSRTNNEKLFF.

J is TRBJ2-7 and V is TRBV4-3; maybe TRBD1 (5 bases). Germline assignment: CDR1 LGHNA and CDR2 YSLEER. The CDR3 runs 15 residues. V was cut by 0 bases and J by 3 bases, with 12 bases left in between. Here the CDR3 reads CASSQDLSRVYEQYF. The CDR3 DNA is TGCGCCAGCAGCCAAGATCTTTCCAGGGTCTACGAGCAGTACTTC.